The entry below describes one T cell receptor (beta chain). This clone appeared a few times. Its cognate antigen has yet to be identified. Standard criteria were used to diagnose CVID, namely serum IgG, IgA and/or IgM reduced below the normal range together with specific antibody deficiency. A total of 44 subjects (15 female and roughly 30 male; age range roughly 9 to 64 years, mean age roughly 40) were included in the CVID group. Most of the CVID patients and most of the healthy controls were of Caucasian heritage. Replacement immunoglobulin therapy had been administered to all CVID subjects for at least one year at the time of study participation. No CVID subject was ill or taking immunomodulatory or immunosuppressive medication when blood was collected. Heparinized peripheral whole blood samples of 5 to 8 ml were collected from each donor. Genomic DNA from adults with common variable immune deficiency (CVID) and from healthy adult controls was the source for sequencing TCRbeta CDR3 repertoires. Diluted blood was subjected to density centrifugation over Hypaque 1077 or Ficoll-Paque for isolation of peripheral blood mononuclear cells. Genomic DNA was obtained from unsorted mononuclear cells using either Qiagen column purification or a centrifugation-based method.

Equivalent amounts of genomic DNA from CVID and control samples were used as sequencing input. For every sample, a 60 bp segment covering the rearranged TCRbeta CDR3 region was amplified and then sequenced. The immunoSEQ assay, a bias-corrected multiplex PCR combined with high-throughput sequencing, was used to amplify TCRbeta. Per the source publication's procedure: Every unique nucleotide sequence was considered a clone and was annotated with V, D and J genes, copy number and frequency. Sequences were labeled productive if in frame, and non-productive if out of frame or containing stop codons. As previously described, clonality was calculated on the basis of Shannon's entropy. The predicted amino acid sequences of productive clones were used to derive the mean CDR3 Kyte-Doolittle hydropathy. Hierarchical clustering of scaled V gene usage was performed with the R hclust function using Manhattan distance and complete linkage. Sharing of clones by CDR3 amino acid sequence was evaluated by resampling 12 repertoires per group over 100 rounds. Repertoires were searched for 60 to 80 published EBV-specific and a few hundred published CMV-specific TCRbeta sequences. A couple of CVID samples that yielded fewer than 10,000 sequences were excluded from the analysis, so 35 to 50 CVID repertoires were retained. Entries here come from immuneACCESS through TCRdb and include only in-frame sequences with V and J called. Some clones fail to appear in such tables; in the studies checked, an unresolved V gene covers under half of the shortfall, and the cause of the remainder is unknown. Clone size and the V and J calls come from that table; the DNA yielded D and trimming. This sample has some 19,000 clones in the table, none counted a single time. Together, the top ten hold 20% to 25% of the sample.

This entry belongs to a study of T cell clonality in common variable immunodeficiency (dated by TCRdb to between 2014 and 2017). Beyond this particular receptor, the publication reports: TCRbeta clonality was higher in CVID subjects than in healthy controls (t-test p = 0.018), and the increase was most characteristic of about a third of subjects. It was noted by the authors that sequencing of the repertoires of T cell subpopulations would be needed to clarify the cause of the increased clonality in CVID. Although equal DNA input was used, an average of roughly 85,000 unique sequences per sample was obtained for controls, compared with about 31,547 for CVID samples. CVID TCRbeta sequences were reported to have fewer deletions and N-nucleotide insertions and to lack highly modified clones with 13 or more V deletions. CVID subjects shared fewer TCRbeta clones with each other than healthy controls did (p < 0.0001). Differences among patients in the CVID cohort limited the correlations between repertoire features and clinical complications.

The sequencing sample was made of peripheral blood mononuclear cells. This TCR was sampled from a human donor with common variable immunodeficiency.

The CDR3 reads CASSLRGWYLETQYF. The CDR3 DNA, read in part, is TGTGCCAGCAGCTTGCGGGGTTGGTACTTAGAGACC. The chain employs TRBV7-6 and TRBJ2-5; D gene: possibly TRBD2, on 6 matching bases. Read sequence stops 3 residues before the CDR3 end, and the germline J gene provides the missing end. The CDR1 and CDR2 encoded by the germline V gene are SGHVS and FNYEAQ. The CDR3, cysteine through phenylalanine, is 15 amino acids long. Of the CDR3's DNA, 36 bases were read; they are in frame from base 1. The trim is 3 bases for V and 4 bases for J, with a gap of 15 bases between the germline ends.